This TCR beta chain originates from a study of T cell responses to AZD1222 COVID-19 vaccine. Points from the study as a whole: Baseline serostatus was positive in only six AZD1222 recipients. CD4 TCRs linked to vaccination spanned spike, dominating at 160-218 and 743-854.

CDR1 and CDR2 from the germline V gene are SGHTA and FQGNSA. The V end lost 0 bases, the J end lost 1 base, and 9 bases lay between the germline ends. The CDR3 runs to 15 residues. On this clone itself: The antigen remains unidentified.

Pooled in the analysis were second doses at about 4 or about 12 weeks. Sequencing used immunoSEQ multiplex PCR; TCRdb keeps in-frame clones, though not all of them. The table has 110,000 to 150,000 clones, around 93% seen once. This sequence joins TRBV7-2 and TRBJ2-5; no clear D. The sample consisted of peripheral blood, taken 28 days after the second AZD1222 dose. The sequence derives from an adult who received the AZD1222 COVID-19 vaccine. In DNA, the CDR3 is TGTGCCAGCAGCTTAGCCCCTCCGACCCAAGAGACCCAGTACTTC. This encodes CASSLAPPTQETQYF.